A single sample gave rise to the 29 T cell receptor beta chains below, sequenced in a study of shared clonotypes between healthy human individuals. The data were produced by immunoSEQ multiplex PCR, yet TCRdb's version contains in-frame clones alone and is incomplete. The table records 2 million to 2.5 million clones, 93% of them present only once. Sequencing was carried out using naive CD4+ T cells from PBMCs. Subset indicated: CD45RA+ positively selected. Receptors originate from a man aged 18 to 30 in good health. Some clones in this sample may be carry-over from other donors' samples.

The CDR3 reads CASRPTQGGYTF. CDR3 coding DNA: TGTGCCAGCAGGCCAACACAGGGGGGCTACACCTTC. The rearrangement links TRBV28 to TRBJ1-2; the match to TRBD1 covers 7 bases. The CDR3 spans 12 residues. J was trimmed by 8 bases and V by 6 bases; bases with no gene match: 6. The germline V gene encodes CDR1 MDHEN and CDR2 SYDVKM.

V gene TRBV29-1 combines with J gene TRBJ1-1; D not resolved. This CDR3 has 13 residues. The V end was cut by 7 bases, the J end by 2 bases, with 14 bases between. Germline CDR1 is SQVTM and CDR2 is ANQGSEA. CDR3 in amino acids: CSALGQANTEAFF. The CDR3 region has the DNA TGCAGCGCCCTTGGGCAGGCTAACACTGAAGCTTTCTTT.

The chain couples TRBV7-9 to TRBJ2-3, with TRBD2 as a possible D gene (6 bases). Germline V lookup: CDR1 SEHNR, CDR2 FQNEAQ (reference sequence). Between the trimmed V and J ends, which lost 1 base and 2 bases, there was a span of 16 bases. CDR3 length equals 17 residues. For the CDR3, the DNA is TGTGCCAGCAGCTTAGGGTTGACGGGAGTTTCCACAGATACGCAGTATTTT. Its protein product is CASSLGLTGVSTDTQYF.

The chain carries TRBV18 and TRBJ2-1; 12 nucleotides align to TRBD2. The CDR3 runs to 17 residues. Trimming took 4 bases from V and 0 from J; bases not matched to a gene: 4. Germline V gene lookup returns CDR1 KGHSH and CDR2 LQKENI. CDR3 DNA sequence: TGTGCCAGCTCACTTCTAGCGGGAGGGTTCTCCTACAATGAGCAGTTCTTC. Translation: CASSLLAGGFSYNEQFF.

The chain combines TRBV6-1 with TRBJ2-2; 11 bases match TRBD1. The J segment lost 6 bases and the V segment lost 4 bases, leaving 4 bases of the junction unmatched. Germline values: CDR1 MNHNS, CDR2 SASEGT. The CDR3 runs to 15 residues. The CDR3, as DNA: TGTGCCAGCAGTGCCCCGGACAGGGGGCCCGGGGAGCTGTTTTTT. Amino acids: CASSAPDRGPGELFF.

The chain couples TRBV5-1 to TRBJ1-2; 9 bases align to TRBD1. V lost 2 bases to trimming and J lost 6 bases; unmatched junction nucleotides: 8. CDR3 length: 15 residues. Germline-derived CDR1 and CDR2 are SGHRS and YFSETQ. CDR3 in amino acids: CASSLKQQGAHGYTF. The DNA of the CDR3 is TGCGCCAGCAGCTTAAAGCAACAGGGGGCGCATGGCTACACCTTC.

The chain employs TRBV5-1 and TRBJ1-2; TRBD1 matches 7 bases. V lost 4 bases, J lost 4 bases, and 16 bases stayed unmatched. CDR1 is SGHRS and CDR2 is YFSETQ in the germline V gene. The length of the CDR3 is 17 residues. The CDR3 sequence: CASSPRQGSLEVYGYTF. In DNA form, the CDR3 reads TGCGCCAGCAGCCCGAGACAGGGATCCCTCGAGGTCTATGGCTACACCTTC.

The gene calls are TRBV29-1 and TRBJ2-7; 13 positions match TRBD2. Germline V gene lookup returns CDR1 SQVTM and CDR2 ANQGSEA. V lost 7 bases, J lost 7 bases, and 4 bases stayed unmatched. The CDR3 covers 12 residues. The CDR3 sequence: CSGTSGRGEQYF. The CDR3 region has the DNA TGCAGCGGTACTAGCGGGAGGGGTGAGCAGTACTTC.

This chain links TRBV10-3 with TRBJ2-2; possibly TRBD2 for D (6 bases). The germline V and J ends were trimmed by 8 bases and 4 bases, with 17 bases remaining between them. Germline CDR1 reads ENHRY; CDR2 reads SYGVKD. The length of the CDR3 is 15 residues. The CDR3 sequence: CAIGRGREVTGELFF. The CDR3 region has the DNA TGTGCCATCGGGCGGGGAAGGGAAGTCACCGGGGAGCTGTTTTTT.

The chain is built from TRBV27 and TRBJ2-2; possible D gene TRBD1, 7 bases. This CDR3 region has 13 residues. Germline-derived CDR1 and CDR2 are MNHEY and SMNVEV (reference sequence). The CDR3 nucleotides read TGTGGGGGGGACAGAGCGAACACCGGGGAGCTGTTTTTT. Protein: CGGDRANTGELFF.

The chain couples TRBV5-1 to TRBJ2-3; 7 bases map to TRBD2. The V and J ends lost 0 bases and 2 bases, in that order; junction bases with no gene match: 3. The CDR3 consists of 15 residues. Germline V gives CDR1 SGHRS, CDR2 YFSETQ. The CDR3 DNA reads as TGCGCCAGCAGCTTGGGGCGGGAGCCCACAGATACGCAGTATTTT. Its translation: CASSLGREPTDTQYF. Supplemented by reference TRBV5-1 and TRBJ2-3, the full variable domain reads KAGVTQTPRYLIKTRGQQVTLSCSPISGHRSVSWYQQTPGQGLQFLFEYFSETQRNKGNFPGRFSGRQFSNSRSEMNVSTLELGDSALYLCASSLGREPTDTQYFGPGTRLTVL.

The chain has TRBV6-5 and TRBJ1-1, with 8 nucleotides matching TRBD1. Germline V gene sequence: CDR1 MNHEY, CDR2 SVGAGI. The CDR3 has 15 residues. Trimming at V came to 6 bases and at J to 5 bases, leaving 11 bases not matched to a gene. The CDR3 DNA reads TGTGCCAGCAGCTTAAACAGGGGGGTAGGGACTGAAGCTTTCTTT. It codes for CASSLNRGVGTEAFF.

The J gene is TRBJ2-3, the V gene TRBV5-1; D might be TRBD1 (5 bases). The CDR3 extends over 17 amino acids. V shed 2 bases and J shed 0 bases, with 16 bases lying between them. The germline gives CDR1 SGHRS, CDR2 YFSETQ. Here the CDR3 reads CASSLNPGLISTDTQYF. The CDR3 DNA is TGCGCCAGCAGCTTAAATCCAGGGCTGATTAGCACAGATACGCAGTATTTT.

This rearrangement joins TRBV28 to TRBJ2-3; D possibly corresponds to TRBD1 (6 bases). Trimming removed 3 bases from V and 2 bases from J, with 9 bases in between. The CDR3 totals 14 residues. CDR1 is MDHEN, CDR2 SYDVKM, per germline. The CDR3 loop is CASSFTGPTDTQYF. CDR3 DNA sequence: TGTGCCAGCAGTTTTACAGGGCCCACAGATACGCAGTATTTT.

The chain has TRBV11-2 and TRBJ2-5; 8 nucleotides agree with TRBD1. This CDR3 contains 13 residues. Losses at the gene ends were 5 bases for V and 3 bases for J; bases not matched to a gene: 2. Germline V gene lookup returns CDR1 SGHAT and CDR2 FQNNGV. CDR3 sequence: CASSQDREETQYF. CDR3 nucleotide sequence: TGTGCCAGCAGCCAGGACAGGGAAGAGACCCAGTACTTC.

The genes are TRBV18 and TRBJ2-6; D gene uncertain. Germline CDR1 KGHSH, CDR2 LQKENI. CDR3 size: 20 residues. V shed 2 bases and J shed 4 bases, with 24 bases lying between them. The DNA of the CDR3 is TGTGCCAGCTCACCAGTAGGACCTAAACCCCAAAACGCCGGGGCCAACGTCCTGACTTTC. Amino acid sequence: CASSPVGPKPQNAGANVLTF.

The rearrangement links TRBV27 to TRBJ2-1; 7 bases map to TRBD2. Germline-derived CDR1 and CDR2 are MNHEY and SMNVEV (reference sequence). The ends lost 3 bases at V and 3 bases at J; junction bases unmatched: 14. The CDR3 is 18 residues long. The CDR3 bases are TGTGCCAGCAGTTTCCCCCTCCTAGCGGCGACCCTCTACAATGAGCAGTTCTTC. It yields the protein CASSFPLLAATLYNEQFF.

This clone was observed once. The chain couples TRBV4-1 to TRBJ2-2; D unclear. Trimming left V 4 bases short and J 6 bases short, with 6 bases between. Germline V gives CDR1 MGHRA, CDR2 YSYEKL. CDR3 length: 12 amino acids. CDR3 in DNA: TGCGCCAGCAGCCCTCTGGCCGGGGAGCTGTTTTTT. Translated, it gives CASSPLAGELFF.

The CDR3 loop is CATSLSGNTIYF. CDR3 nucleotide sequence: TGTGCCACCTCCTTATCTGGAAACACCATATATTTT. This chain links TRBV15 with TRBJ1-3; D uncertain. Germline CDR1 is LNHNV and CDR2 is YYDKDF (reference sequence). This CDR3 spans 12 amino acids. V lost 8 bases and J 1 base, leaving 6 bases between the germline ends.

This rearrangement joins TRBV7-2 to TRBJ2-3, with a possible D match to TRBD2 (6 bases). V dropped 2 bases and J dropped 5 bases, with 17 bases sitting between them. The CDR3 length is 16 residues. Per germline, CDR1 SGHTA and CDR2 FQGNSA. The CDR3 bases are TGTGCCAGCAGCTTACGCCCGGGGGACGTTGGAGATACGCAGTATTTT. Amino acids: CASSLRPGDVGDTQYF.

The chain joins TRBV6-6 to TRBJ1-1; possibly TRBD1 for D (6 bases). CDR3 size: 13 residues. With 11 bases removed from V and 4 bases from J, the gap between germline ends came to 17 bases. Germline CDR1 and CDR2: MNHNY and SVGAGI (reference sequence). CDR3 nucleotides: TGTGCCGTCCGGCGGACAGACACCACTGAAGCTTTCTTT. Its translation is CAVRRTDTTEAFF.

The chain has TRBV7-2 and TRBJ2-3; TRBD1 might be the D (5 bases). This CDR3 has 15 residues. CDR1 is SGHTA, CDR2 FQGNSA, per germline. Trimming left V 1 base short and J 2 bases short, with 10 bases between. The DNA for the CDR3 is TGTGCCAGCAGCTTAGGTCTCAGGGTCACAGATACGCAGTATTTT. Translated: CASSLGLRVTDTQYF. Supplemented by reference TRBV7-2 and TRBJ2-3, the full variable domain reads GAGVSQSPSNKVTEKGKDVELRCDPISGHTALYWYRQSLGQGLEFLIYFQGNSAPDKSGLPSDRFSAERTGGSVSTLTIQRTQQEDSAVYLCASSLGLRVTDTQYFGPGTRLTVL.

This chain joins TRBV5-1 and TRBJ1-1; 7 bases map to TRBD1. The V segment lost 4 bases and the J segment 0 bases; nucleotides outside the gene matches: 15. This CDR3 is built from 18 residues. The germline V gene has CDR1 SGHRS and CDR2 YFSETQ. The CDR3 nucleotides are TGCGCCAGCAGCCCGGGGTGGTGGGGGCAGGGGGTGAACACTGAAGCTTTCTTT. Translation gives CASSPGWWGQGVNTEAFF.

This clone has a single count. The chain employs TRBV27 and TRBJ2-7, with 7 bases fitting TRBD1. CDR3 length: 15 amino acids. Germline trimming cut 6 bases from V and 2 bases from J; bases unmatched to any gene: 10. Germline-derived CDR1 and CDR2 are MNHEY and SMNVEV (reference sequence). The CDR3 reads CASSHPKGTAYEQYF. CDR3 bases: TGTGCCAGCAGCCACCCAAAGGGGACAGCCTACGAGCAGTACTTC.

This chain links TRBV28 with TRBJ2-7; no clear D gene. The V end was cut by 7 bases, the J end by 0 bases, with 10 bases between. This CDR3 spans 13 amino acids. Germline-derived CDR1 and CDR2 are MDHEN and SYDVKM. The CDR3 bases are TGTGCCAGCACCCAGTCGACCTCCTACGAGCAGTACTTC. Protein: CASTQSTSYEQYF.

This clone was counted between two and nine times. CDR3 region: CASSLVGGSGQPQHF. In DNA, the CDR3 is TGTGCCAGCAGCTTAGTCGGGGGGAGCGGTCAGCCCCAGCATTTT. The chain recombines TRBV7-9 with TRBJ1-5; perhaps TRBD1 as D (5 bases). Germline V gene sequence: CDR1 SEHNR, CDR2 FQNEAQ (reference sequence). The CDR3 is made up of 15 amino acids. With 1 base removed from V and 6 bases from J, the gap between germline ends came to 13 bases.

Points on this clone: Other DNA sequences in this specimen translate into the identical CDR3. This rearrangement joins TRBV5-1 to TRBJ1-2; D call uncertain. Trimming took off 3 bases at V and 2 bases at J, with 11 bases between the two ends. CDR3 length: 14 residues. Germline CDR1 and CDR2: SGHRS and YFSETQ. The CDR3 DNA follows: TGCGCCAGCAGCTACCTGACGGGGAACTATGGCTACACCTTC. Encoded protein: CASSYLTGNYGYTF.

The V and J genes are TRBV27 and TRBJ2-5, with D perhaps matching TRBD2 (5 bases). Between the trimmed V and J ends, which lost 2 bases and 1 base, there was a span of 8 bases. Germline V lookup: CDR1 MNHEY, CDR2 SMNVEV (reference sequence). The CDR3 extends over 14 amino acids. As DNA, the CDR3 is TGTGCCAGCAGTTTACGAGGGATCCAAGAGACCCAGTACTTC. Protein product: CASSLRGIQETQYF.

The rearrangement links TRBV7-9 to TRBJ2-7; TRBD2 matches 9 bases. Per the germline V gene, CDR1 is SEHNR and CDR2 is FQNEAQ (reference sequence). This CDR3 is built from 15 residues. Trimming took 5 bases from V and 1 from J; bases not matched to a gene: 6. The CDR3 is CASSPPSGVSYEQYF. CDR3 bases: TGTGCCAGCAGCCCCCCTAGCGGGGTTTCCTACGAGCAGTACTTC.